This TCR beta chain was recorded in a study of cytomegalovirus exposure and HLA in healthy donors. General study points: Subsequent analysis showed first-cohort TCR clusters tending to co-occur in roughly 130 validation repertoires. In vitro confirmation showed three CMV-associated chains to be CMV antigen specific. Whilst most TCR sequences proved rare, a subset of public TCRs occurred across many donors.

Trimming stripped 1 base from V and 4 bases from J, with 16 bases between. The CDR3 spans 15 residues. The V gene's germline CDR1 is GTSNPN and CDR2 SVGIG (reference sequence). About this clone: Its target is not known.

Repertoires were generated with immunoSEQ multiplex PCR, while TCRdb's copy carries only in-frame clones and drops some. The sample shows roughly 330,000 clones, roughly nine tenths of them seen only once. Sequenced material: PBMCs. This receptor was identified in a woman aged 30 to 39 in good health and CMV-seropositive. This sequence joins TRBV30 and TRBJ1-1; D is unclear. CDR3 sequence reads: CAWSGTVGLGTEAFF. CDR3 nucleotide sequence: TGTGCCTGGAGTGGAACAGTCGGTCTAGGCACTGAAGCTTTCTTT.